The entry below describes one TCR beta chain. V lost 1 base to trimming and J lost 0 bases, with 6 bases between them. Germline-derived CDR1 and CDR2 are SGHRS and YFSETQ. This CDR3 is 14 amino acids long. The record originates from a study of blood T cell repertoires in COVID-19. Study-wide background: The cDNA or gDNA used as material had been derived from T cells, B-cell-depleted T cells, or PBMCs.

Measured with immunoSEQ multiplex PCR; TCRdb has only the in-frame clones, and not every one. The table has more than 120,000 clones, approximately 84% seen once. This chain joins TRBV5-1 and TRBJ2-3, with D uncertain. The source material was peripheral blood. This clonotype was obtained from a human donor with acute or convalescent COVID-19. The donor label of this sample is uncertain. The CDR3 reads CASSLIRSTDTQYF. The CDR3, as DNA: TGCGCCAGCAGCTTGATCCGGAGCACAGATACGCAGTATTTT.